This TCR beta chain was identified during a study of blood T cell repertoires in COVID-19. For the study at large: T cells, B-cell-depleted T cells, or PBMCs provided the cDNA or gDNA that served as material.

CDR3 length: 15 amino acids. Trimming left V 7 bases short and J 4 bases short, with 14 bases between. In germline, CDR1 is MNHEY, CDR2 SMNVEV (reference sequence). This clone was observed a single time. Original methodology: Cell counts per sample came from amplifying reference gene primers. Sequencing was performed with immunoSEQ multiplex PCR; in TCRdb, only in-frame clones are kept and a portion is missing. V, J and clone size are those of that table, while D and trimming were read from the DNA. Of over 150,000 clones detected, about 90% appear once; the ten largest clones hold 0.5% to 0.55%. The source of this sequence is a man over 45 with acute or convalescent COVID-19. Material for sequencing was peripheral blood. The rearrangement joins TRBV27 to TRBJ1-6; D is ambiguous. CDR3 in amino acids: CASTPNGGYNSPLHF. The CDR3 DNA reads TGTGCCAGCACCCCGAACGGAGGTTATAATTCACCCCTCCACTTT.